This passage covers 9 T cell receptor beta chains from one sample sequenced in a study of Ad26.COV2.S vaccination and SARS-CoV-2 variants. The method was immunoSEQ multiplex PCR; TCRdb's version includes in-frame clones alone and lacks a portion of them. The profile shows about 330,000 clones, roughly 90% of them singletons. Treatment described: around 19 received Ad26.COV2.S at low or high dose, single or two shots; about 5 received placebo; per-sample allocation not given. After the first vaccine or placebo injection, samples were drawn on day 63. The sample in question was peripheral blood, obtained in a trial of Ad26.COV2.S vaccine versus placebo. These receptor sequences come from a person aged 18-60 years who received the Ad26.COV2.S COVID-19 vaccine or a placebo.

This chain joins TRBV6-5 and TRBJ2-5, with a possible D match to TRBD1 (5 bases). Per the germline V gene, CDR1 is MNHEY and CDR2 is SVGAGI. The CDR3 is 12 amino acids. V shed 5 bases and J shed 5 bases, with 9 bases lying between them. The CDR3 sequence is CASSPGWETQYF. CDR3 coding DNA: TGTGCCAGCAGTCCAGGGTGGGAGACCCAGTACTTC.

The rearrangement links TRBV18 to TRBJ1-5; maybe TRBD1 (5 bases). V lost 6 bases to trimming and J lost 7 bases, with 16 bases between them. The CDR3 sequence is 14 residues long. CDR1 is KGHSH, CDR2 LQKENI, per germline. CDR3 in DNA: TGTGCCAGCTCTCAACCAGGGTTAGGGCAGCCCCAGCATTTT. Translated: CASSQPGLGQPQHF. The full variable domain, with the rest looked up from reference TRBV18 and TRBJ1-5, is NAGVMQNPRHLVRRRGQEARLRCSPMKGHSHVYWYRQLPEEGLKFMVYLQKENIIDESGMPKERFSAEFPKEGPSILRIQQVVRGDSAAYFCASSQPGLGQPQHFGDGTRLSIL.

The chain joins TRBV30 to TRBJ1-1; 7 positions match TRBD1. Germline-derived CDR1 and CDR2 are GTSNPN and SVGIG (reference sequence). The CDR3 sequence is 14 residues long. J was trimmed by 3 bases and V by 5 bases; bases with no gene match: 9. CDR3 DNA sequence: TGTGCCTGGGAAACGGGGCAGGGGGACACTGAAGCTTTCTTT. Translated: CAWETGQGDTEAFF.

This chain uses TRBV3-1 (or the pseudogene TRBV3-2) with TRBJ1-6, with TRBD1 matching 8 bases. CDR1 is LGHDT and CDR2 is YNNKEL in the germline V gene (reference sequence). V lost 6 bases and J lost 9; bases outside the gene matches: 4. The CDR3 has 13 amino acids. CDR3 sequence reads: CASRPGQGSPLHF. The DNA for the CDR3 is TGTGCCAGCAGACCCGGACAGGGTTCACCCCTCCACTTT.

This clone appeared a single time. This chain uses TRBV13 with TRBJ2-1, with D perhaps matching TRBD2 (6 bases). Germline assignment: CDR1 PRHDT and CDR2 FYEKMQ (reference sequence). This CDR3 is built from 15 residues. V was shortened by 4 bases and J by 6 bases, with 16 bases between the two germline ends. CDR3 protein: CASSSGLLRGNEQFF. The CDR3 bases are TGTGCCAGCAGCTCGGGACTCCTGAGGGGCAATGAGCAGTTCTTC.

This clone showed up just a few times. CDR3 sequence: CASSQTLASGGVGRTDTQYF. In DNA, the CDR3 is TGCGCCAGCAGCCAGACTTTGGCTAGCGGGGGAGTTGGGAGGACAGATACGCAGTATTTT. The rearrangement joins TRBV4-3 to TRBJ2-3, with 10 bases lining up with TRBD2. This CDR3 contains 20 residues. Germline V gene lookup returns CDR1 LGHNA and CDR2 YSLEER. The V gene end was trimmed by 3 bases and the J gene end by 3 bases; junction bases not matched to a gene: 18.

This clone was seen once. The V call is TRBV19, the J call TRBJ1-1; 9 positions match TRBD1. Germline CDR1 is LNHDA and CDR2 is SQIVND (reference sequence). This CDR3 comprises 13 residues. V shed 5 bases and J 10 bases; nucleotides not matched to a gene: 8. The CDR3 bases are TGTGCCAGTAGTTACCGGGACAGGGTTGGAGCTTTCTTT. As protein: CASSYRDRVGAFF.

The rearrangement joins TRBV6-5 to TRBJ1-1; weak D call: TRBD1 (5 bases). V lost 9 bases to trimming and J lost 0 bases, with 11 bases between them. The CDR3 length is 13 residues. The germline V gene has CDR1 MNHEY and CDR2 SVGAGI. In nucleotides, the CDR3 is TGTGCCAGTCAGGGCCCAATGAACACTGAAGCTTTCTTT. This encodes CASQGPMNTEAFF.

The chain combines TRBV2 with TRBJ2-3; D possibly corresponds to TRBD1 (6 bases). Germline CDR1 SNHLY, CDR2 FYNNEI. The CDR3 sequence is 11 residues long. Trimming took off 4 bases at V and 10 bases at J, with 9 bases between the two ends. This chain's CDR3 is CASSGTASQYF. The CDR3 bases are TGTGCCAGCAGTGGGACAGCTTCGCAGTATTTT.